This T cell receptor (beta chain) was identified in a study of Ad26.COV2.S vaccination and SARS-CoV-2 variants. TCRdb's table, derived via immunoSEQ multiplex PCR, lists solely in-frame clones and lacks some. This repertoire shows about 350,000 clones, approximately 81% found once; its top ten account for 3% to 4%. Study results and limitations: Placebo recipients trailed vaccine recipients in spike-specific TCR breadth.

Points on this clone: Its antigen is not known.

Treatment of the sample: 19 received Ad26.COV2.S at low or high dose, single or two shots; about 5 received placebo; per-sample allocation not given. Samples came from day 63 after the first vaccine or placebo injection. Aged 18-55 years, donor was enrolled in Boston in 2020. Germline V CDR1 and CDR2: MDHEN, SYDVKM. This CDR3 spans 14 amino acids. Trimming removed 6 bases from V and 3 bases from J, with 15 bases in between. The receptor comes from a person between 18 and 65 years old who received the Ad26.COV2.S COVID-19 vaccine or a placebo. The chain has TRBV28 and TRBJ2-7; TRBD2 is a possible D gene (5 bases). Sequenced material: peripheral blood, taken in a trial of Ad26.COV2.S vaccine versus placebo. The CDR3 region is CASSTPDGDYEQYF. The CDR3 bases are TGTGCCAGCAGCACCCCGGACGGGGACTACGAGCAGTACTTC. Combining the CDR3 with reference TRBV28 and TRBJ2-7 gives the whole variable domain DVKVTQSSRYLVKRTGEKVFLECVQDMDHENMFWYRQDPGLGLRLIYFSYDVKMKEKGDIPEGYSVSREKKERFSLILESASTNQTSMYLCASSTPDGDYEQYFGPGTRLTVT.